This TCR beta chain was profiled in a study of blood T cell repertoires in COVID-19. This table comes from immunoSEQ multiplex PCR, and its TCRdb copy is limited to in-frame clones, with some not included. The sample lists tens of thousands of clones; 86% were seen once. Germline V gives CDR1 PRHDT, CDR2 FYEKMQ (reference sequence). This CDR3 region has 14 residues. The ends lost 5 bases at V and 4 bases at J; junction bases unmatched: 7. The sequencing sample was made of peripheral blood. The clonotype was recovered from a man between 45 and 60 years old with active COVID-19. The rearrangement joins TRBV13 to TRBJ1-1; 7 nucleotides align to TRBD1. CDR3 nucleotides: TGTGCCAGCAGCCCACCATCAGGGGGCACTGAAGCTTTCTTT. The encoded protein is CASSPPSGGTEAFF.